A single T cell receptor beta chain is shown here with its context. Its antigen is still unknown. The data were obtained in a study of cytomegalovirus exposure and HLA in healthy donors. Study outcomes and limitations: The authors confirmed in vitro that a few CMV-associated chains were specific for CMV antigens. Certain sequence variants were highly shared and formed a cluster, and this cluster was likely a sequencing artifact.

The PCR employed 60 Vbeta primers together with 13 Jbeta primers. Measured with immunoSEQ multiplex PCR; TCRdb has only the in-frame clones, and not every one. The data hold fewer than 150,000 clones, with 85% to 90% observed a single time. V shed 1 base and J 5 bases; nucleotides not matched to a gene: 4. Germline V gives CDR1 LNHDA, CDR2 SQIVND (reference sequence). This CDR3 is 14 amino acids long. The sequencing input was PBMCs. V usage is TRBV19 and J usage is TRBJ1-1; TRBD1 matches 7 bases. This sequence was found in a woman aged 30 to 39 in good health and CMV-seropositive. CDR3 amino acids: CASSIALRGTEAFF. CDR3 bases: TGTGCCAGTAGTATAGCCCTCAGGGGGACTGAAGCTTTCTTT.